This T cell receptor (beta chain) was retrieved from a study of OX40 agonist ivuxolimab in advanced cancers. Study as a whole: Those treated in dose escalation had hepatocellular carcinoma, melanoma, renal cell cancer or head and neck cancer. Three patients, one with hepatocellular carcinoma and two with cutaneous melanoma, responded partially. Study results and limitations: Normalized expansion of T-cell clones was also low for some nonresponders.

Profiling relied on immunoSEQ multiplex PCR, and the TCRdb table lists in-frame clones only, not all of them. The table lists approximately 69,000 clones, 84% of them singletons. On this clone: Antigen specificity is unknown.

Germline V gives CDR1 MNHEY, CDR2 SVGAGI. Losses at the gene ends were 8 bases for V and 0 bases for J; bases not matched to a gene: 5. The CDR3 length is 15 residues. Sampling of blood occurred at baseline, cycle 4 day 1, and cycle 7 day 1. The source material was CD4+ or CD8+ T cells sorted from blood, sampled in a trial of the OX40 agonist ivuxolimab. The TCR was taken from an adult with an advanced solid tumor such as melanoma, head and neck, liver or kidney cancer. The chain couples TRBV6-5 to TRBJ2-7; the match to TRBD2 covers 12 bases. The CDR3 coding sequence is TGTGCCAGCGGGCTAGCGGGGGGGAGCTCCTACGAGCAGTACTTC. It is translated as CASGLAGGSSYEQYF.